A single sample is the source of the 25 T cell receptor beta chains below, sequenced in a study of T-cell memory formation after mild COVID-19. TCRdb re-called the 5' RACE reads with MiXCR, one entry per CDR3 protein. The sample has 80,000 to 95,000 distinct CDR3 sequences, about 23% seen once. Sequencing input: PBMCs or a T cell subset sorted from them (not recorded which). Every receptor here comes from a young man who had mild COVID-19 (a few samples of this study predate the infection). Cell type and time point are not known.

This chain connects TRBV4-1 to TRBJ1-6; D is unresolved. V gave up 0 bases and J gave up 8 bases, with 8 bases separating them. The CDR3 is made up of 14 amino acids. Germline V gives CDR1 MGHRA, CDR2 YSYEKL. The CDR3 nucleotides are TGCGCCAGCAGCCAAGACGGCGGATATTCACCCCTCCACTTT. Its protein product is CASSQDGGYSPLHF.

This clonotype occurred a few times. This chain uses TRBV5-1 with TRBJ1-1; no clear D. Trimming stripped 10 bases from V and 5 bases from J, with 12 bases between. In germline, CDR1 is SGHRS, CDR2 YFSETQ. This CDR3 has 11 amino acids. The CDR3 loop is CAAPGGTEAFF. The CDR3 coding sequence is TGCGCCGCCCCAGGTGGGACTGAAGCTTTCTTT.

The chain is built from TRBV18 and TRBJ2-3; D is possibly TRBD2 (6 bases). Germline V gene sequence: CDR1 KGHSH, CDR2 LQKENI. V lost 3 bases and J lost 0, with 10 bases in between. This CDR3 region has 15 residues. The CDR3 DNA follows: TGTGCCAGCTCACCGGCTAGCGAAAGCACAGATACGCAGTATTTT. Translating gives CASSPASESTDTQYF. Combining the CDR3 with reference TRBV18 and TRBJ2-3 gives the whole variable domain NAGVMQNPRHLVRRRGQEARLRCSPMKGHSHVYWYRQLPEEGLKFMVYLQKENIIDESGMPKERFSAEFPKEGPSILRIQQVVRGDSAAYFCASSPASESTDTQYFGPGTRLTVL.

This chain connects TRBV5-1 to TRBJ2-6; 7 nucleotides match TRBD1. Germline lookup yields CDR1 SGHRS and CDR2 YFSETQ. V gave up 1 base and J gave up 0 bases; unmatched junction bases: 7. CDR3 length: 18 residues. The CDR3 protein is CASSLWDRSSSGANVLTF. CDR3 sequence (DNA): TGCGCCAGCAGCTTGTGGGACAGAAGCTCCTCTGGGGCCAACGTCCTGACTTTC. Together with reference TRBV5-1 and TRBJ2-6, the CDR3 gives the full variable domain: KAGVTQTPRYLIKTRGQQVTLSCSPISGHRSVSWYQQTPGQGLQFLFEYFSETQRNKGNFPGRFSGRQFSNSRSEMNVSTLELGDSALYLCASSLWDRSSSGANVLTFGAGSRLTVL.

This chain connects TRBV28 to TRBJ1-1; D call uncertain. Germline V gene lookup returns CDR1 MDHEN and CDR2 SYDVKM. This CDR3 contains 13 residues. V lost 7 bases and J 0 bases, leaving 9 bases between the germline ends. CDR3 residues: CASNKEMNTEAFF. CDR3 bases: TGTGCCAGCAACAAGGAGATGAACACTGAAGCTTTCTTT.

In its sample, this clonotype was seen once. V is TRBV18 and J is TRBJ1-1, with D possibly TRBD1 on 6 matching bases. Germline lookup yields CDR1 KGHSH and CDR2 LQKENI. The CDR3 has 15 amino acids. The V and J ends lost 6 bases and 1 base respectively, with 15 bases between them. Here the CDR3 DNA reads TGTGCCAGCTCTCCCGGGCGGGGGCGGAACACTGAAGCTTTCTTT. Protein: CASSPGRGRNTEAFF. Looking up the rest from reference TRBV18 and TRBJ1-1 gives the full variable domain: NAGVMQNPRHLVRRRGQEARLRCSPMKGHSHVYWYRQLPEEGLKFMVYLQKENIIDESGMPKERFSAEFPKEGPSILRIQQVVRGDSAAYFCASSPGRGRNTEAFFGQGTRLTVV.

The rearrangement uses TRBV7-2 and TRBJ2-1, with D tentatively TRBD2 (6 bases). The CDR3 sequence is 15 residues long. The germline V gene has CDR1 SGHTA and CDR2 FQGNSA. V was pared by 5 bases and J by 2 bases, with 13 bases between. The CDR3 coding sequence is TGTGCCAGCAGCACCACTAGCTCCGCCTACAATGAGCAGTTCTTC. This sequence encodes CASSTTSSAYNEQFF.

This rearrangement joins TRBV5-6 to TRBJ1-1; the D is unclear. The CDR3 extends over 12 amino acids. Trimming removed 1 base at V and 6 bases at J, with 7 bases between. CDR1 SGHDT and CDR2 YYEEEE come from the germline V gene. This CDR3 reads CASSLWASEAFF. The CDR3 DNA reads TGTGCCAGCAGCTTGTGGGCGTCTGAAGCTTTCTTT.

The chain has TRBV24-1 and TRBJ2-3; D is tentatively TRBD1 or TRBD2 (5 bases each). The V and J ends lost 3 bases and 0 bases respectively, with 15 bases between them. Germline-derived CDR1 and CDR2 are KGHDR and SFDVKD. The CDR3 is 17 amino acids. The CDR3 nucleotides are TGTGCCACCAGTGATAGGGACCGCCGAACTAGCACAGATACGCAGTATTTT. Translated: CATSDRDRRTSTDTQYF.

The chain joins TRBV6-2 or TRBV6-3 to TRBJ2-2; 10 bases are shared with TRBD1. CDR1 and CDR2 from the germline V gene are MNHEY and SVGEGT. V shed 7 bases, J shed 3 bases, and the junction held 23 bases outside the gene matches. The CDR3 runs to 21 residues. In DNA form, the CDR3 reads TGTGCCAGCACCCTAATCTCAGACAGGGGGCGCTTAGGCGATTACACCGGGGAGCTGTTTTTT. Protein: CASTLISDRGRLGDYTGELFF.

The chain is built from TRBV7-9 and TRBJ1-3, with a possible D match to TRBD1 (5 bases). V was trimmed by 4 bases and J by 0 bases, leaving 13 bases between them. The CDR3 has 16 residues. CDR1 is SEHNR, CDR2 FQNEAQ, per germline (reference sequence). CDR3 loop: CASSYAQVLSGNTIYF. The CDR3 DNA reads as TGTGCCAGCAGCTATGCACAGGTGCTCTCTGGAAACACCATATATTTT.

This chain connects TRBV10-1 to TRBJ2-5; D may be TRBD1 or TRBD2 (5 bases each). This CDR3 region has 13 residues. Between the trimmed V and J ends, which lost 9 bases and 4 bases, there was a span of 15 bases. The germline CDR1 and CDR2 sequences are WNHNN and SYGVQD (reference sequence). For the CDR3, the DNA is TGCGCCAGGGATCTCACGGGGCGAGAGACCCAGTACTTC. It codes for CARDLTGRETQYF.

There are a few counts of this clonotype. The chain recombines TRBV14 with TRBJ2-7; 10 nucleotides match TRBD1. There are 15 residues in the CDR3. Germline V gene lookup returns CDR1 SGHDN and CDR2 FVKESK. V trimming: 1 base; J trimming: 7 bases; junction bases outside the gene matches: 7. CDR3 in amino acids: CASSQAGTGEREQYF. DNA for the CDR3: TGTGCCAGCAGCCAAGCCGGGACAGGGGAACGGGAGCAGTACTTC.

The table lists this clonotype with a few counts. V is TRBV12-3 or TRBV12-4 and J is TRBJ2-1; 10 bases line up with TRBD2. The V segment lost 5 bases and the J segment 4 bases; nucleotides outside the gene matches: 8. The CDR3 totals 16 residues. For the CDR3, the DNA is TGTGCCAGCAGTCTCCCAGGACTAGCGGCGTACAATGAGCAGTTCTTC. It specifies CASSLPGLAAYNEQFF.

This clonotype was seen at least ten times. CDR3 DNA: TGCGCCAGCAGCCAAGGATGGGGGTACGAGCAGTACGTC. Translating it yields CASSQGWGYEQYV. This sequence joins TRBV5-1 and TRBJ2-7; tentatively, D is TRBD1 or TRBD2 (5 bases each). The V end lost 4 bases, the J end lost 4 bases, and 12 bases lay between the germline ends. CDR1 and CDR2 (germline): SGHRS, YFSETQ. There are 13 residues in the CDR3.

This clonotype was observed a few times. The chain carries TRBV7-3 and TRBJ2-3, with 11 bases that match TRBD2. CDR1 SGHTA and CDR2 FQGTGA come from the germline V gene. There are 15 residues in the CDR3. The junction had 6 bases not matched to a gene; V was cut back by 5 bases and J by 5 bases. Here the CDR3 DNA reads TGTGCCAGCAGCGCATCCGGGACTAGCGGAGATACGCAGTATTTT. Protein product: CASSASGTSGDTQYF.

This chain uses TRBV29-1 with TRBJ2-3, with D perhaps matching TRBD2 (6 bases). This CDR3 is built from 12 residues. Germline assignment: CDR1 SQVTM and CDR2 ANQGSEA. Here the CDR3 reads CSGWGVRDTQYF. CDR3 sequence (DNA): TGCAGTGGTTGGGGGGTACGGGATACGCAGTATTTT.

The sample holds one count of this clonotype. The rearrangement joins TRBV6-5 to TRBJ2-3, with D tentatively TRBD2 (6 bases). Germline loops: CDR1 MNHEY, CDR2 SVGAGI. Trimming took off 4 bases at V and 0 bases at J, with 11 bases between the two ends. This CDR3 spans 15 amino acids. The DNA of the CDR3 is TGTGCCAGCAGTTGGGGGGATACTAGCACAGATACGCAGTATTTT. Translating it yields CASSWGDTSTDTQYF.

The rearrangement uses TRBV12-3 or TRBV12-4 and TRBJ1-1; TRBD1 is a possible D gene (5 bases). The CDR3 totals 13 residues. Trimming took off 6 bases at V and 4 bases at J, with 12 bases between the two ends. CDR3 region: CASRETVLTEAFF. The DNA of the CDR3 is TGTGCCAGCAGAGAGACAGTACTCACTGAAGCTTTCTTT.

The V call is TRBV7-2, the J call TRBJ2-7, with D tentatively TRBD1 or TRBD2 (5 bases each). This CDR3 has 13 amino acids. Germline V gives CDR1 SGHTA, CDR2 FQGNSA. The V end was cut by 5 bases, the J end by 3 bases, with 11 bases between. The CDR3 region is CASSPRDGYEQYF. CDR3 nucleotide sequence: TGTGCCAGCAGCCCCAGGGACGGCTACGAGCAGTACTTC.

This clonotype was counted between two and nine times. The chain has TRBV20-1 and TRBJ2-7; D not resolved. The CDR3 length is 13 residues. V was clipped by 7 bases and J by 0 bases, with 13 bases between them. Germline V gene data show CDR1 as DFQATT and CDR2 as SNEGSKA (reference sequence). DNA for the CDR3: TGCAGTGGGCAGCCCGAAAGCTCCTACGAGCAGTACTTC. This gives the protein CSGQPESSYEQYF.

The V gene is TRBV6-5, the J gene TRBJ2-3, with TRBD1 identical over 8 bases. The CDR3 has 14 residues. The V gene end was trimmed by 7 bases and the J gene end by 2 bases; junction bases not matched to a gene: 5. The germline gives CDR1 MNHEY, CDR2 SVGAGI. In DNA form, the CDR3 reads TGTGCCAGCACCATGGACAGGGCCACAGATACGCAGTATTTT. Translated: CASTMDRATDTQYF.

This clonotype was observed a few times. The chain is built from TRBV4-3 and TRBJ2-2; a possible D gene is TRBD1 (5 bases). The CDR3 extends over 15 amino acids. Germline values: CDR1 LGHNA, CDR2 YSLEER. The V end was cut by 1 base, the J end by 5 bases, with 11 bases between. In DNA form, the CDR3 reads TGCGCCAGCAGCCAAGGGTTGGGGCTAACCGGGGAGCTGTTTTTT. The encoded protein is CASSQGLGLTGELFF.

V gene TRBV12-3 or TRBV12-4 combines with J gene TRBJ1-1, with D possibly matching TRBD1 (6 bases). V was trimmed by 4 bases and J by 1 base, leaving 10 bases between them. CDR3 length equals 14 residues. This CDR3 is CASSSTDRNTEAFF. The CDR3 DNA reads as TGTGCCAGCAGTTCGACGGACAGGAACACTGAAGCTTTCTTT.

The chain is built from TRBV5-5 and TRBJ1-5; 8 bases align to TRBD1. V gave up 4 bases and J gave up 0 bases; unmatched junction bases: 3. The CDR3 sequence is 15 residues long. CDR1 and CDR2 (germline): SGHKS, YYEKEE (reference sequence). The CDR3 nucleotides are TGTGCCAGCAGCAAGACAGGGGTTAGCAATCAGCCCCAGCATTTT. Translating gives CASSKTGVSNQPQHF.